This TCR beta chain was sequenced during a study of control samples from healthy donors and cancer patients. CDR3 length: 17 residues. Per germline, CDR1 MNHNS and CDR2 SASEGT. With 2 bases clipped from V and 4 bases from J, the junction kept 10 bases outside the gene matches. Assay: immunoSEQ multiplex PCR; the TCRdb copy retains only in-frame clones and omits some. The table has 80,000 or so clones, 94% seen once; the top ten hold around 6.5%. The sample consisted of blood. This TCR derives from a woman aged 40-49 years in good health. The chain couples TRBV6-1 to TRBJ1-4; 7 bases match TRBD1. The CDR3 coding sequence is TGTGCCAGCAGTGAAATCCATGGGGACAGCTTTAATGAAAAACTGTTTTTT. It encodes CASSEIHGDSFNEKLFF.